This T cell receptor beta chain emerged from a study of T cell repertoires and Cas9 in healthy adults. At the level of the study: SpCas9-reactive CD4 and CD8 T cells were characterized for potency, cytotoxicity and lineage. General study results and limits: In vitro, SpCas9-reactive Tregs were reported to curb effector T cell proliferation and function.

Method: immunoSEQ multiplex PCR; TCRdb's copy keeps in-frame clones and lacks some. Of over 12,000 clones listed, 80% to 90% are singletons. V lost 1 base and J lost 1; bases outside the gene matches: 3. The CDR3 spans 15 residues. Looked up from germline, CDR1 is SGHVS and CDR2 is FQNEAQ. On this clone itself: What it recognizes is unknown.

This sequence joins TRBV7-8 and TRBJ2-7; 8 bases map to TRBD1. The clonotype was recovered from a human donor in good health. The specimen sequenced was Tregs (CD4+, CD25+, CD127-, CD137-, CD154-) from PBMCs; culture status not recorded. The CDR3: CASSLVQGASYEQYF. Here the CDR3 DNA reads TGTGCCAGCAGCTTAGTTCAGGGGGCTTCCTACGAGCAGTACTTC. Complete variable domain (other parts from reference TRBV7-8 and TRBJ2-7): GAGVSQSPRYKVAKRGQDVALRCDPISGHVSLFWYQQALGQGPEFLTYFQNEAQLDKSGLPSDRFFAERPEGSVSTLKIQRTQQEDSAVYLCASSLVQGASYEQYFGPGTRLTVT.